This T cell receptor (beta chain) derives from a study of T-cell memory formation after mild COVID-19. This clonotype occurred many times. TCRdb fed the 5' RACE reads into MiXCR, producing one record per CDR3 protein. Of some 340,000 distinct CDR3 sequences in the sample, 13% were seen once. Trimming left V 10 bases short and J 2 bases short, with 15 bases between. The length of the CDR3 is 14 residues. Germline CDR1 and CDR2: SNHLY and FYNNEI. The sample was PBMCs or a T cell subset sorted from them (not recorded which). The gene calls are TRBV2 and TRBJ2-1; D is unresolved. The clonotype comes from a man in his late teens or twenties who had mild COVID-19 (a few samples of this study predate the infection). Cell type and time point are not known. In DNA, the CDR3 is TGTGCCACCGAAGCCTCTGCGGCCTACAATGAGCAGTTCTTC. Its protein is CATEASAAYNEQFF.